A single sample gave rise to the 25 T cell receptor beta chains below, sequenced in a study of blood T cell repertoires in COVID-19. Libraries were prepared by immunoSEQ multiplex PCR; TCRdb keeps only in-frame clonotypes and omits some of them. The sample holds about 180,000 clones, 75% to 90% seen once. Sequenced input: peripheral blood. The receptors shown here come from a human donor with active or convalescent COVID-19. The donor label of this sample is uncertain.

The rearrangement joins TRBV9 to TRBJ2-1; 7 bases line up with TRBD1. The junction had 20 bases not matched to a gene; V was cut back by 3 bases and J by 2 bases. Germline V gene lookup returns CDR1 SGDLS and CDR2 YYNGEE. The CDR3 extends over 20 amino acids. The CDR3 spells CASSAGSGTVSPKPYNEQFF. The CDR3 DNA is TGTGCCAGCAGCGCGGGTTCCGGGACAGTCTCCCCTAAGCCCTACAATGAGCAGTTCTTC.

The CDR3 sequence: CATSESGTGPTGELFF. The CDR3 DNA is TGTGCCACCAGTGAATCCGGGACAGGGCCCACCGGGGAGCTGTTTTTT. The rearrangement joins TRBV24-1 to TRBJ2-2, with 9 positions matching TRBD1. CDR1 and CDR2 from the germline V gene are KGHDR and SFDVKD. The CDR3 sequence is 16 residues long. V lost 4 bases to trimming and J lost 4 bases; unmatched junction nucleotides: 6.

Notes on this clone: The same CDR3 arises from other DNA sequences in this sample as well. This chain uses TRBV28 with TRBJ2-7; D remains unclear. V was clipped by 5 bases and J by 0 bases, with 5 bases between them. CDR1 is MDHEN and CDR2 is SYDVKM in the germline V gene. The CDR3 length is 12 residues. The CDR3, as DNA: TGTGCCAGCAGTCTTCGCTCCTACGAGCAGTACTTC. Its protein is CASSLRSYEQYF.

The chain employs TRBV21-1 and TRBJ1-6; the D call of TRBD1 is as the table states it, not checked on the DNA. TRBV21-1 is a listed pseudogene. This CDR3 is built from 16 residues. CDR3 region: CASSFIHRGRWSPLHF. Written as DNA, the CDR3 is TGTGCCAGCAGTTTCATACACAGGGGGCGGTGGTCACCCCTCCACTTT.

The chain carries TRBV5-1 and TRBJ2-3, with 7 bases matching TRBD1. Germline V gene sequence: CDR1 SGHRS, CDR2 YFSETQ. This CDR3 contains 15 residues. V lost 0 bases to trimming and J lost 5 bases; unmatched junction nucleotides: 6. In DNA, the CDR3 is TGCGCCAGCAGCTTGGCCGGGACAGTGGTAGATACGCAGTATTTT. This sequence encodes CASSLAGTVVDTQYF.

The V gene is TRBV2, the J gene TRBJ1-2, with D perhaps TRBD1 (6 bases). The CDR3 loop spans 16 amino acids. Germline values: CDR1 SNHLY, CDR2 FYNNEI. V was pared by 8 bases and J by 0 bases, with 19 bases between. As DNA, the CDR3 is TGTGCCAGCCAGGGGCGTCCGGGGCCTGCTAACTATGGCTACACCTTC. This gives the protein CASQGRPGPANYGYTF.

This chain uses TRBV7-9 with TRBJ2-3; maybe TRBD2 (6 bases). Germline V gene sequence: CDR1 SEHNR, CDR2 FQNEAQ (reference sequence). Trimming shortened V by 5 bases and J by 2 bases, and 14 bases separated the two germline ends. The CDR3 has 15 amino acids. The CDR3 sequence: CASSAPSAVTDTQYF. CDR3 DNA: TGTGCCAGCAGCGCCCCTAGCGCCGTCACAGATACGCAGTATTTT.

The chain recombines TRBV5-4 with TRBJ2-3; TRBD2 matches at 13 bases. The V gene's germline CDR1 is SGHNT and CDR2 YYREEE (reference sequence). CDR3 size: 16 residues. Germline trimming cut 0 bases from V and 6 bases from J; bases unmatched to any gene: 4. The CDR3 loop reads CASSLGTSGRRDTQYF. CDR3 bases: TGTGCCAGCAGCTTGGGGACTAGCGGGAGAAGGGATACGCAGTATTTT.

V gene TRBV4-1 combines with J gene TRBJ2-3, with 9 bases matching TRBD1. The CDR3 runs 16 residues. CDR1 is MGHRA, CDR2 YSYEKL, per germline. With 4 bases clipped from V and 3 bases from J, the junction kept 8 bases outside the gene matches. The CDR3 sequence is CASSRPGQGATDTQYF. In DNA form, the CDR3 reads TGCGCCAGCAGCCGCCCGGGACAGGGCGCTACAGATACGCAGTATTTT.

The V call is TRBV24-1, the J call TRBJ2-1; 7 nucleotides match TRBD2. This CDR3 is 15 amino acids long. CDR1 is KGHDR and CDR2 is SFDVKD in the germline V gene. Trimming cost V 3 bases and J 0 bases; bases outside gene matches: 1. The CDR3 DNA follows: TGTGCCACCAGTGATGGGGGGGGCTCCTACAATGAGCAGTTCTTC. This encodes CATSDGGGSYNEQFF.

The chain links TRBV7-3 to TRBJ2-1, with 9 bases fitting TRBD1. J was trimmed by 6 bases and V by 3 bases; bases with no gene match: 3. Germline V gives CDR1 SGHTA, CDR2 FQGTGA. The CDR3 contains 14 residues. CDR3 region: CASSFATGGNEQFF. The CDR3 DNA follows: TGTGCCAGCAGCTTTGCGACAGGGGGCAATGAGCAGTTCTTC.

The chain joins TRBV15 to TRBJ2-7; possible D gene TRBD1, 5 bases. Germline V gene data show CDR1 as LNHNV and CDR2 as YYDKDF (reference sequence). The CDR3 is made up of 17 amino acids. Trimming removed 0 bases at V and 5 bases at J, with 20 bases between. The CDR3 nucleotides are TGTGCCACCAGCAGAGATGTGGACACCACTTTTGGGGACGAGCAGTACTTC. Its translation is CATSRDVDTTFGDEQYF. The full variable domain, rest sourced from reference TRBV15 and TRBJ2-7, is DAMVIQNPRYQVTQFGKPVTLSCSQTLNHNVMYWYQQKSSQAPKLLFHYYDKDFNNEADTPDNFQSRRPNTSFCFLDIRSPGLGDTAMYLCATSRDVDTTFGDEQYFGPGTRLTVT.

The rearrangement links TRBV28 to TRBJ2-7; 7 positions agree with TRBD2. The CDR3 is made up of 15 amino acids. J lost 2 bases, V lost 5 bases, and 9 bases had no gene match. CDR1 and CDR2 (germline): MDHEN, SYDVKM. The CDR3 nucleotides read TGTGCCAGCAGTCCGACGTCTGGGACTACCTACGAGCAGTACTTC. Encoded protein: CASSPTSGTTYEQYF.

This chain uses TRBV9 with TRBJ1-6, with D hard to call. This CDR3 spans 16 amino acids. The germline gives CDR1 SGDLS, CDR2 YYNGEE. Trimming removed 0 bases at V and 0 bases at J, with 7 bases between. The CDR3: CASSVDGSSYNSPLHF. The CDR3 DNA follows: TGTGCCAGCAGCGTAGACGGGAGCTCCTATAATTCACCCCTCCACTTT.

The gene calls are TRBV12-3 or TRBV12-4 and TRBJ2-7; 8 bases fit TRBD2. This CDR3 region has 12 residues. The trim removed 6 bases at V and 7 bases at J, leaving 5 bases unmatched. CDR3 bases: TGTGCCAGCAGCAACAGCGGGGGAGAGCAGTACTTC. The encoded protein is CASSNSGGEQYF.

The chain recombines TRBV5-4 with TRBJ1-4; the D gene is possibly TRBD1 (5 bases). Looked up from germline, CDR1 is SGHNT and CDR2 is YYREEE (reference sequence). The V and J ends lost 5 bases and 2 bases respectively, with 13 bases between them. The CDR3 has 15 amino acids. The CDR3 loop is CASSVRAPTNEKLFF. The CDR3 coding sequence is TGTGCCAGCAGTGTCAGGGCTCCGACTAATGAAAAACTGTTTTTT.

The V gene is TRBV25-1, the J gene TRBJ1-4; 10 positions match TRBD1. This CDR3 has 17 residues. Per the germline V gene, CDR1 is MGHDK and CDR2 is SYGVNS. Trimming cost V 6 bases and J 2 bases; bases outside gene matches: 9. CDR3 nucleotide sequence: TGTGCCAGCAGGGCTTCCGGGACAGGGGCGACTAATGAAAAACTGTTTTTT. Its translation is CASRASGTGATNEKLFF.

The rearrangement joins TRBV3-1 (or the pseudogene TRBV3-2) to TRBJ1-4, with a tentative D call TRBD1 (5 bases). This CDR3 region has 13 residues. The germline CDR1 and CDR2 sequences are LGHDT and YNNKEL (reference sequence). The V end was cut by 5 bases, the J end by 8 bases, with 12 bases between. CDR3 region: CASSERRGEKLFF. The CDR3 DNA follows: TGTGCCAGCAGCGAACGACGGGGGGAAAAACTGTTTTTT.

In this sample, this clone turned up many times. The chain employs TRBV15 and TRBJ1-1; D uncertain. This CDR3 is built from 16 residues. Germline values: CDR1 LNHNV, CDR2 YYDKDF (reference sequence). Trimming took off 1 base at V and 1 base at J, with 13 bases between the two ends. The CDR3 spells CATSRVLTLQNTEAFF. The CDR3 nucleotides are TGTGCCACCAGCAGAGTACTCACTCTCCAGAACACTGAAGCTTTCTTT.

J is TRBJ1-2 and V is TRBV5-1, with 7 bases matching TRBD1. The CDR3 consists of 14 residues. The junction had 10 bases not matched to a gene; V was cut back by 7 bases and J by 4 bases. Germline loops: CDR1 SGHRS, CDR2 YFSETQ. CDR3 coding DNA: TGCGCCAGCGCGAAGGGGGACAGTAGCTATGGCTACACCTTC. It yields the protein CASAKGDSSYGYTF.

The CDR3 DNA follows: TGTGCCAGCAGAAAGGCGGGGTTCTCCTACAATGAGCAGTTCTTC. Its protein product is CASRKAGFSYNEQFF. The rearrangement joins TRBV14 to TRBJ2-1; TRBD2 might be the D (6 bases). CDR1 is SGHDN, CDR2 FVKESK, per germline. This CDR3 is 15 amino acids long. With 6 bases removed from V and 0 bases from J, the gap between germline ends came to 12 bases.

This clone has just one count. This chain joins TRBV7-2 and TRBJ2-5; a possible D gene is TRBD2 (5 bases). The CDR3 is 15 residues long. Trimming shortened V by 2 bases and J by 4 bases, and 14 bases separated the two germline ends. Looked up from germline, CDR1 is SGHTA and CDR2 is FQGNSA. CDR3 protein: CASSLRRLEGETQYF. The CDR3 DNA reads TGTGCCAGCAGCTTAAGGAGGTTGGAAGGAGAGACCCAGTACTTC. Drawing the rest from reference TRBV7-2 and TRBJ2-5, the complete variable domain is GAGVSQSPSNKVTEKGKDVELRCDPISGHTALYWYRQSLGQGLEFLIYFQGNSAPDKSGLPSDRFSAERTGGSVSTLTIQRTQQEDSAVYLCASSLRRLEGETQYFGPGTRLLVL.

The chain couples TRBV11-3 to TRBJ2-3; D may be TRBD2 (5 bases). The CDR3 consists of 16 residues. V dropped 5 bases and J dropped 0 bases, with 15 bases sitting between them. Germline CDR1 and CDR2: SGHNT and YENEEA. CDR3 bases: TGTGCCAGCAGCCTTCCTGGGCTAGCAAGCACAGATACGCAGTATTTT. As protein: CASSLPGLASTDTQYF.

The CDR3 protein is CASSPLAGGSGETQYF. CDR3 bases: TGTGCCAGCTCACCACTAGCGGGGGGCTCGGGAGAGACCCAGTACTTC. This chain joins TRBV18 and TRBJ2-5; 10 nucleotides agree with TRBD2. V was clipped by 1 base and J by 4 bases; unmatched bases: 6. The CDR3 totals 16 residues. Germline assignment: CDR1 KGHSH and CDR2 LQKENI.

In DNA form, the CDR3 reads TGTGCCAGCACTGAACGGGGCGGGGGGGCGGCCGATGAGCAGTTCTTC. Protein: CASTERGGGAADEQFF. The gene calls are TRBV5-4 and TRBJ2-1; 9 bases map to TRBD2. Germline values: CDR1 SGHNT, CDR2 YYREEE (reference sequence). Losses at the gene ends were 6 bases for V and 8 bases for J; bases not matched to a gene: 15. The CDR3 runs 16 residues.